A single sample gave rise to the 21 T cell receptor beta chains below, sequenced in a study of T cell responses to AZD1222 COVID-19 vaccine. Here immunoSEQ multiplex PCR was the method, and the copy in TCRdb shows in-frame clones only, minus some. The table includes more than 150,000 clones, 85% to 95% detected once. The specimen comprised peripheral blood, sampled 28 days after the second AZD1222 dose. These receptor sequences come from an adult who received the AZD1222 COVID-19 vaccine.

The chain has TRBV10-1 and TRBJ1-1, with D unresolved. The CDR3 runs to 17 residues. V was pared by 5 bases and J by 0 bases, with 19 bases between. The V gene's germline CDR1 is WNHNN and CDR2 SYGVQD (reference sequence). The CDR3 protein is CASSPTHMTNMNTEAFF. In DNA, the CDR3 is TGCGCCAGCAGTCCTACTCACATGACGAATATGAACACTGAAGCTTTCTTT.

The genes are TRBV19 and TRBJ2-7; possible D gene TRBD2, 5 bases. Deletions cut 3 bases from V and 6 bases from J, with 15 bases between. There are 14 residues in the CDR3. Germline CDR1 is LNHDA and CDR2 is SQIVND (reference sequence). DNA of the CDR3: TGTGCCAGTAGTATGTTGAGGGATTTCGGCGAGCAGTACTTC. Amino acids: CASSMLRDFGEQYF.

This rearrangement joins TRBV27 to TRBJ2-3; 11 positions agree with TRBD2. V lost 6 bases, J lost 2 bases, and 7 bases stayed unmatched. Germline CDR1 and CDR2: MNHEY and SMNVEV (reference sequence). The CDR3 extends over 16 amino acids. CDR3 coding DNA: TGTGCCAGCAGAGGACTAGCGGGTGGGATCACAGATACGCAGTATTTT. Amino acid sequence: CASRGLAGGITDTQYF.

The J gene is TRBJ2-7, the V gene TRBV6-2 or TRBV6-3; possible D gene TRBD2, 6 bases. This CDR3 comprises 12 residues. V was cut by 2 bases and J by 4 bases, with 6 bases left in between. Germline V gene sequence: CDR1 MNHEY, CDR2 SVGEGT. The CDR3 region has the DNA TGTGCCAGCAGTTACGGACTATACGAGCAGTACTTC. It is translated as CASSYGLYEQYF.

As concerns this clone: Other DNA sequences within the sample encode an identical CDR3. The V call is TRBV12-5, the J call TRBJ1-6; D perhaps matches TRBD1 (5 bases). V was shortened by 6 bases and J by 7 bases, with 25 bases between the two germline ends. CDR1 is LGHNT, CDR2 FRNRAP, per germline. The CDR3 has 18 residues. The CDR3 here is CASGLTRMQGVINSPLHF. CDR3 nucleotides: TGTGCTAGTGGCTTGACACGCATGCAGGGAGTGATAAATTCACCCCTCCACTTT. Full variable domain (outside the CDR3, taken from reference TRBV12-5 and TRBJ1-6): DARVTQTPRHKVTEMGQEVTMRCQPILGHNTVFWYRQTMMQGLELLAYFRNRAPLDDSGMPKDRFSAEMPDATLATLKIQPSEPRDSAVYFCASGLTRMQGVINSPLHFGNGTRLTVT.

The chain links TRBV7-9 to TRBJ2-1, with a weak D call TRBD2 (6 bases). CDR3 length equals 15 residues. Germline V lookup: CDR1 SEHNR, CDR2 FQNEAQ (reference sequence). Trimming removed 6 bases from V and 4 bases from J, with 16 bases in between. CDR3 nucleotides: TGTGCCAGCAGTCACGTGGGGACTGGGTACAATGAGCAGTTCTTC. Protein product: CASSHVGTGYNEQFF.

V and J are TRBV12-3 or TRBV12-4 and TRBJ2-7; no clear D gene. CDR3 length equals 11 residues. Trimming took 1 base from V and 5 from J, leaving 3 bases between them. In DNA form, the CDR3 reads TGTGCCAGCAGTTTAGACCACGAGCAGTACTTC. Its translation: CASSLDHEQYF.

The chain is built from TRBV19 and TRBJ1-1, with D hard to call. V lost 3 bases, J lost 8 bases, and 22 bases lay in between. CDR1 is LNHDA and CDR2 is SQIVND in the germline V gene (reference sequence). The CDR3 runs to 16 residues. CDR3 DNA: TGTGCCAGTAGTATCGGCGAGGCAGGCCGACAAGGGGAAGCTTTCTTT. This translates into CASSIGEAGRQGEAFF.

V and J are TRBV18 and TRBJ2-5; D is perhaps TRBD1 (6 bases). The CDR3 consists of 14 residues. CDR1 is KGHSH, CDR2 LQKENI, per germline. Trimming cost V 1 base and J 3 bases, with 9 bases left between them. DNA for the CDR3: TGTGCCAGCTCACCACAAAAGGGGGAAGAGACCCAGTACTTC. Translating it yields CASSPQKGEETQYF.

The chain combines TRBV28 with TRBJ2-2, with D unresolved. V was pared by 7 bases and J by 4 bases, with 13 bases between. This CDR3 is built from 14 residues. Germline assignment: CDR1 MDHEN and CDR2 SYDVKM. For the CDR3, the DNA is TGTGCCAGCACCCCTCGTGTAGTCACCGGGGAGCTGTTTTTT. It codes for CASTPRVVTGELFF.

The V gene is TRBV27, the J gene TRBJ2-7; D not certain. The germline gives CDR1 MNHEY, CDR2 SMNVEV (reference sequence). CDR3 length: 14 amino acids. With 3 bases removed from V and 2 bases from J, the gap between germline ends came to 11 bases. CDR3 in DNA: TGTGCCAGCAGTTTGATGCCTGGTACCTACGAGCAGTACTTC. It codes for CASSLMPGTYEQYF.

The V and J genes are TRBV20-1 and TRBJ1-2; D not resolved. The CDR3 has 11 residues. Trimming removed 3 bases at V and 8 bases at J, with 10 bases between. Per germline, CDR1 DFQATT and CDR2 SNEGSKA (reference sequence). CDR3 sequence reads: CSARTNRGYTF. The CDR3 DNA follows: TGCAGTGCTAGGACAAATCGGGGCTACACCTTC.

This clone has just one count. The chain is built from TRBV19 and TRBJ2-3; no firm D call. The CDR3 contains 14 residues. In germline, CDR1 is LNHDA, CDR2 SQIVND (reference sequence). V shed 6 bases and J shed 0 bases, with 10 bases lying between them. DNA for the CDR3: TGTGCCAGTAGGTTTGGCCTTAGCACAGATACGCAGTATTTT. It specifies CASRFGLSTDTQYF.

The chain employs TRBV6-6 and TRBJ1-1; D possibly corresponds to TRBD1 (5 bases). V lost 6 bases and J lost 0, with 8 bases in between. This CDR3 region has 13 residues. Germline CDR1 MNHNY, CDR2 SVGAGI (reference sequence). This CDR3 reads CASRDTLNTEAFF. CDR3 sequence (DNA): TGTGCCAGCAGGGACACCTTGAACACTGAAGCTTTCTTT.

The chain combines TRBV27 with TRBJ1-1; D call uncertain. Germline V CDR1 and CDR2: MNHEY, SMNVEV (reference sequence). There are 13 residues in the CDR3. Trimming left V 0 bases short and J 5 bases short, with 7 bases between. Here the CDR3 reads CASSLSWGTEAFF. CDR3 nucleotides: TGTGCCAGCAGTTTATCATGGGGTACTGAAGCTTTCTTT.

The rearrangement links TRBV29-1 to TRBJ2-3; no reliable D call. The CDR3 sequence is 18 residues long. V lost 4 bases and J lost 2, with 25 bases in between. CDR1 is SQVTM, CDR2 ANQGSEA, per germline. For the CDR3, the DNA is TGCAGCGTTGTAGGCCTTACGCGGTCAACCTTCGCCACAGATACGCAGTATTTT. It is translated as CSVVGLTRSTFATDTQYF.

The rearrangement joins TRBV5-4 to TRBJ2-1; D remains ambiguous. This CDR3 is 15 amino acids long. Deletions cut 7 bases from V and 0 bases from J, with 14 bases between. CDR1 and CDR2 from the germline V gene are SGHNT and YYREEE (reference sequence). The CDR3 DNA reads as TGTGCCAGCTCCAAGGCCAGTGGCTCCTACAATGAGCAGTTCTTC. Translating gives CASSKASGSYNEQFF.

CDR3 protein: CASSLEMGAHNWYGYTF. CDR3 in DNA: TGTGCCAGCAGCTTAGAGATGGGGGCGCATAATTGGTATGGCTACACCTTC. The chain couples TRBV11-2 to TRBJ1-2, with D tentatively TRBD1 (6 bases). The CDR3 length is 17 residues. Deletions cut 0 bases from V and 5 bases from J, with 19 bases between. Germline V lookup: CDR1 SGHAT, CDR2 FQNNGV.

CDR3 coding DNA: TGTGCCAGCAGCTTAAGGTCCGGGGTTGAAAAACTGTTTTTT. It yields the protein CASSLRSGVEKLFF. V usage is TRBV7-9 and J usage is TRBJ1-4; no clear D gene. Between the trimmed V and J ends, which lost 2 bases and 7 bases, there was a span of 11 bases. The CDR3 extends over 14 amino acids. The germline CDR1 and CDR2 sequences are SEHNR and FQNEAQ (reference sequence).

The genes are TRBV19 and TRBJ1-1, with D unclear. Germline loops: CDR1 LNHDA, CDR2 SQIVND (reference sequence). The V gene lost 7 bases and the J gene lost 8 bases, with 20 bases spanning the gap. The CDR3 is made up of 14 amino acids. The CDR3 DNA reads TGTGCCAGTACCCCCCAGGACCGAAAAGTCGAAGCTTTCTTT. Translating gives CASTPQDRKVEAFF. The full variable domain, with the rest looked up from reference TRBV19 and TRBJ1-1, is DGGITQSPKYLFRKEGQNVTLSCEQNLNHDAMYWYRQDPGQGLRLIYYSQIVNDFQKGDIAEGYSVSREKKESFPLTVTSAQKNPTAFYLCASTPQDRKVEAFFGQGTRLTVV.

This CDR3 is CATSREAVGYEKLFF. The CDR3 nucleotides read TGTGCCACCAGCAGGGAAGCTGTCGGATACGAAAAACTGTTTTTT. The V gene is TRBV15, the J gene TRBJ1-4; D unresolved. The ends were cut back, 3 bases at V and 8 bases at J, with 16 bases in the middle. CDR3 length: 15 residues. Germline V CDR1 and CDR2: LNHNV, YYDKDF (reference sequence).